This is a list of T cell receptor beta chains from one sample in a study of monozygotic twins with inflammatory bowel disease. TCRdb re-called the 5' RACE reads and gives one entry per CDR3 protein, without DNA. The sample table sets out 420,000 or so distinct CDR3 sequences. What was sequenced was blood. The receptors stem from a human donor with ulcerative colitis or Crohn's disease, or a healthy co-twin of an affected twin (not recorded which). CDR3s include the opening cysteine and the closing phenylalanine or tryptophan.

CDR3aa: CASTLGPVRNEQFF; j_gene: TRBJ2-1; v_gene: TRBV19; len: 14
CDR3aa: CASNPGQGYDSPLHF; j_gene: TRBJ1-6; v_gene: TRBV5-1; len: 15
CDR3aa: CASSLRQGGLSGYEQYF; j_gene: TRBJ2-7; v_gene: TRBV5-1; len: 17
CDR3aa: CASSLDRGLGPQHF; j_gene: TRBJ1-5; v_gene: TRBV11-2; len: 14
CDR3aa: CASRRGPLYNEQFF; j_gene: TRBJ2-1; v_gene: TRBV5-1; len: 14
CDR3aa: CASSIGQWNTGELFF; j_gene: TRBJ2-2; v_gene: TRBV19; len: 15
CDR3aa: CASSLTGPLASEQFF; j_gene: TRBJ2-1; v_gene: TRBV6-1; len: 15
CDR3aa: CASSLVAGEAGELFF; j_gene: TRBJ2-2; v_gene: TRBV5-1; len: 15
CDR3aa: CASSPDLRETQYF; j_gene: TRBJ2-5; v_gene: TRBV7-9; len: 13
CDR3aa: CSASRLSASGALEQYF; j_gene: TRBJ2-7; v_gene: TRBV20-1; len: 16
CDR3aa: CASSPKSAGGGIGELFF; j_gene: TRBJ2-2; v_gene: TRBV7-6; len: 17
CDR3aa: CASSFSREKLFF; j_gene: TRBJ1-4; v_gene: TRBV28; len: 12
CDR3aa: CAISETSLSYEQYF; j_gene: TRBJ2-7; v_gene: TRBV10-3; len: 14
CDR3aa: CASSWALSSYNEQFF; j_gene: TRBJ2-1; v_gene: TRBV28; len: 15
CDR3aa: CASSLETGSYEQYF; j_gene: TRBJ2-7; v_gene: TRBV5-1; len: 14
CDR3aa: CASSIIQGPYGYTF; j_gene: TRBJ1-2; v_gene: TRBV7-9; len: 14
CDR3aa: CASSLSSSGANEKLFF; j_gene: TRBJ1-4; v_gene: TRBV12-3/TRBV12-4; len: 16
CDR3aa: CASSKQGARDTQYF; j_gene: TRBJ2-3; v_gene: TRBV7-2; len: 14